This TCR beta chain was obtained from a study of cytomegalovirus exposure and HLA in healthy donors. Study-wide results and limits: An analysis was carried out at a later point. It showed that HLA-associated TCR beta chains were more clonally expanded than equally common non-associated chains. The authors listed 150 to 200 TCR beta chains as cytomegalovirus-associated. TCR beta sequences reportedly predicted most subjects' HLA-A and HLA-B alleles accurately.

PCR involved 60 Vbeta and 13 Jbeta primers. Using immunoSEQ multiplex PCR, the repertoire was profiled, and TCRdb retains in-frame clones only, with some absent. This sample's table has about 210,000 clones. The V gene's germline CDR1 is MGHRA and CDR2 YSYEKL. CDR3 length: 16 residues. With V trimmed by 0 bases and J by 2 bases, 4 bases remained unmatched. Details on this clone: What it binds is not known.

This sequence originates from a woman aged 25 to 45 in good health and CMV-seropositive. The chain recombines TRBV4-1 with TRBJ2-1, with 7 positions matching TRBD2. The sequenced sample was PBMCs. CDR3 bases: TGCGCCAGCAGCCAAGATGGGGCGGGGGCCTACAATGAGCAGTTCTTC. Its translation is CASSQDGAGAYNEQFF.